This is a list of T cell receptor beta chains from one sample in a study of blood T cell repertoires in COVID-19. Libraries were prepared by immunoSEQ multiplex PCR; TCRdb keeps only in-frame clonotypes and omits some of them. This table holds approximately 230,000 clones, 88% found once. Sequencing was done on a sample of peripheral blood. These receptors were collected from an elderly man with acute or convalescent COVID-19. Both conserved end residues are part of each CDR3. A D gene is named only where the DNA matches it firmly. Size is omitted from some rows. Given values are once, few, many or a class for expanded clones.

cdr3_nt cdr3_aa clone_size v_call d_call j_call
TGTGCCAGCAGTTACGTGGCCGAGACTACTCTCGAGCAGTACTTC CASSYVAETTLEQYF - TRBV6-2/TRBV6-3 - TRBJ2-7
TGTGCCAGCAGCGTAGGACGGGGGTTCTCCTACGAGCAGTACTTC CASSVGRGFSYEQYF - TRBV9 - TRBJ2-7
TGTGCCAGCAGCCAAGTCGGGTTTCATGAGCAGTTCTTC CASSQVGFHEQFF - TRBV14 - TRBJ2-1
TGTGCCAGCAGAGACGCAGGGAAGAACTATGGCTACACCTTC CASRDAGKNYGYTF - TRBV28 - TRBJ1-2
TGTGCCAGCAGCCGGACAGGGATCGAGCAGTACTTC CASSRTGIEQYF - TRBV6-5 TRBD1 TRBJ2-7
TGTGCCAGCAGCTCGGGGAGAAGCAATCAGCCCCAGCATTTT CASSSGRSNQPQHF - TRBV7-9 - TRBJ1-5
TGTGCCAGCAGGCAGCCCCTAGGCACTGAAGCTTTCTTT CASRQPLGTEAFF - TRBV12-3/TRBV12-4 - TRBJ1-1
TGTGCCACCAGTGGAGGCAACGAAGCTTTCTTT CATSGGNEAFF once TRBV24-1 - TRBJ1-1
TGCGCCAGCAGCTTGAGAGACAGGGGGGACTACAATGAGCAGTTCTTC CASSLRDRGDYNEQFF - TRBV5-1 TRBD1 TRBJ2-1
TGTGCCAGCAGCTTACTAGGAGTTGCAACTAATGAAAAACTGTTTTTT CASSLLGVATNEKLFF - TRBV7-9 - TRBJ1-4
TGTGCCAGCAGTGAAGACTACAGGGCACGAACCTTTTACACTGAAGCTTTCTTT CASSEDYRARTFYTEAFF - TRBV6-1 - TRBJ1-1